Listed here is a single T cell receptor beta chain. This CDR3 is 14 amino acids long. V was trimmed by 0 bases and J by 8 bases, leaving 12 bases between them. CDR1 SGHRS and CDR2 YFSETQ come from the germline V gene. This sample is part of a study of blood T cell repertoires in COVID-19. Study information: In each case, the material was cDNA or gDNA derived from T cells, B-cell-depleted T cells, or PBMCs.

Original data processing: From reference gene primer amplification, estimates of nucleated cell counts were derived. Measured with immunoSEQ multiplex PCR; TCRdb has only the in-frame clones, and not every one. V and J calls and clone size are copied from that table; D and trimming were computed from the DNA. Of roughly 380,000 clones in the sample, about 88% were seen once. Material for sequencing was peripheral blood. The sequence came from a woman between 40 and 55 years old with COVID-19, enrolled during active disease. The V call is TRBV5-1, the J call TRBJ1-3, with D perhaps matching TRBD1 (5 bases). The CDR3 DNA is TGCGCCAGCAGCTTGGCCTCTTGGGGGGACACCATATATTTT. This codes for CASSLASWGDTIYF.